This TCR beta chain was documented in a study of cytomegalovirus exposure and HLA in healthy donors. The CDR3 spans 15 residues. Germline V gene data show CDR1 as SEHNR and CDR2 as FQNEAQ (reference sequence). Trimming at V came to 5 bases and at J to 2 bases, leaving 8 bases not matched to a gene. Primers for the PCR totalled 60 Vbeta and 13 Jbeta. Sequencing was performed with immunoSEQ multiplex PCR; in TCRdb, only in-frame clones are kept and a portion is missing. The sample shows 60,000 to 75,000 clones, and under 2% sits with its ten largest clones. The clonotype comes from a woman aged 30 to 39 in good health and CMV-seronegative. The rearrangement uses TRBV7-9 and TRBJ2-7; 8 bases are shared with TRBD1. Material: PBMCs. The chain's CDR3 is CASSLTGTGAYEQYF. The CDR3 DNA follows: TGTGCCAGCAGCCTTACCGGGACAGGTGCCTACGAGCAGTACTTC. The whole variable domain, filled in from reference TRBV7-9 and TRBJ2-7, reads DTGVSQNPRHKITKRGQNVTFRCDPISEHNRLYWYRQTLGQGPEFLTYFQNEAQLEKSRLLSDRFSAERPKGSFSTLEIQRTEQGDSAMYLCASSLTGTGAYEQYFGPGTRLTVT.